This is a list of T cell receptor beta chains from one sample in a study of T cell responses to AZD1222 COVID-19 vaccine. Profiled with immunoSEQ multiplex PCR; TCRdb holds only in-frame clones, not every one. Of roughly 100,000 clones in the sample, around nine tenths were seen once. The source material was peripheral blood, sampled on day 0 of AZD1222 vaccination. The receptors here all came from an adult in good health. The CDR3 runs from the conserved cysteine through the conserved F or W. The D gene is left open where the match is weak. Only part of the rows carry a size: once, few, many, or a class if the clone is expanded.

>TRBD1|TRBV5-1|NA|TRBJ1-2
CASSLGTAPSGYTF
TGCGCCAGCAGCCTCGGGACAGCCCCAAGTGGCTACACCTTC
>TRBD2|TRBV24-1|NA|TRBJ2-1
CATSDWTSGRDNEQFF
TGTGCCACCAGTGATTGGACTAGCGGGAGGGACAATGAGCAGTTCTTC
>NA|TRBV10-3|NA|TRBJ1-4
CAISDEGGDEKLFF
TGTGCCATCAGTGACGAGGGCGGGGATGAAAAACTGTTTTTT
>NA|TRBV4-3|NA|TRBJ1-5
CASSQFREGHNQPQHF
TGCGCCAGCAGCCAATTCAGGGAAGGGCACAATCAGCCCCAGCATTTT
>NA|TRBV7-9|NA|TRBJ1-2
CASRGTNYGYTF
TGTGCCAGCAGGGGAACTAACTATGGCTACACCTTC
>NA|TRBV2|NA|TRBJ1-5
CASSPVVGNQPQHF
TGTGCCAGCAGTCCGGTGGTGGGCAATCAGCCCCAGCATTTT
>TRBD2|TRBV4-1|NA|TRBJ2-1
CASSQDPSGRASEQFF
TGCGCCAGCAGCCAAGATCCCAGCGGGAGGGCCTCTGAGCAGTTCTTC
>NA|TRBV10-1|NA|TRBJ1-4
CASNPISNEKLFF
TGCGCCAGCAACCCGATCTCTAATGAAAAACTGTTTTTT
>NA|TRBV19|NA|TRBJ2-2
CASTPELRGTLGGELFF
TGTGCCAGTACCCCTGAATTGAGGGGGACCCTCGGGGGGGAGCTGTTTTTT
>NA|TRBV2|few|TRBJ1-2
CASSEGEGFIYGYTF
TGTGCCAGCAGTGAGGGGGAGGGATTCATCTATGGCTACACCTTC